This T cell receptor beta chain came from a study of blood T cell repertoires in COVID-19. At the level of the study: The analysed material was cDNA or gDNA that came from T cells, B-cell-depleted T cells, or PBMCs.

Original processing notes: Estimated nucleated cell counts came from reference gene primer amplification. Sequencing was performed with immunoSEQ multiplex PCR; in TCRdb, only in-frame clones are kept and a portion is missing. D and trimming were read from the DNA, whereas the V and J calls and clone size are those reported in that table. The table includes fewer than 200,000 clones, about 84% detected once. Trimming removed 0 bases at V and 13 bases at J, with 16 bases between. Looked up from germline, CDR1 is GTSNPN and CDR2 is SVGIG (reference sequence). The CDR3 consists of 13 residues. Sequencing used PBMCs or T cells enriched from blood (not recorded which). The sequence was obtained from a woman in her 40s with acute COVID-19. The rearrangement joins TRBV30 to TRBJ2-1, with D perhaps TRBD2 (6 bases). CDR3 region: CAWSVGSGFYQFF. CDR3 coding DNA: TGTGCCTGGAGTGTGGGTAGCGGCTTCTACCAGTTCTTC. Looking up the rest from reference TRBV30 and TRBJ2-1 gives the full variable domain: SQTIHQWPATLVQPVGSPLSLECTVEGTSNPNLYWYRQAAGRGLQLLFYSVGIGQISSEVPQNLSASRPQDRQFILSSKKLLLSDSGFYLCAWSVGSGFYQFFGPGTRLTVL.